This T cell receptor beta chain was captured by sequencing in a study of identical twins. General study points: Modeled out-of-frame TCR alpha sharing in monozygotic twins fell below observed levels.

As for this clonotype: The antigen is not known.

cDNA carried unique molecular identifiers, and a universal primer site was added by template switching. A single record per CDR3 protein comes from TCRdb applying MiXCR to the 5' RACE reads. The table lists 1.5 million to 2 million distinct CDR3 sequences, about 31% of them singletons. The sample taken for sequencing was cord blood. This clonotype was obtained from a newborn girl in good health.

The CDR3 coding sequence is TGTGCCAGCAGCGTAAACCCGACTCGAAGCTCCTACAATGAGCAGTTCTTC. It encodes CASSVNPTRSSYNEQFF. The chain uses TRBV3-1 and TRBJ2-1, with no clear D. Germline CDR1 is LGHDT and CDR2 is YNNKEL (reference sequence). The CDR3 contains 17 residues. The V gene lost 5 bases and the J gene lost 0 bases, with 17 bases spanning the gap.